Below, one TCR beta chain is given with its context. CDR1 LNHDA and CDR2 SQIVND come from the germline V gene (reference sequence). Losses at the gene ends were 5 bases for V and 0 bases for J; bases not matched to a gene: 17. The CDR3 consists of 20 residues. Original methodology: Scientists estimated how many nucleated cells there were by amplifying reference gene primers. Method: immunoSEQ multiplex PCR; TCRdb's copy keeps in-frame clones and lacks some. That table furnishes V, J and clone size, whereas the DNA furnished D and trimming. Among about 120,000 clones, more than 70% were seen once, and the ten largest hold 3% to 5%. The data derive from a study of blood T cell repertoires in COVID-19. Whole-study context: COVID-19 samples from acute and convalescent phases originated in the United States, Italy and Spain. PBMCs, B-cell-depleted T cells, or T cells provided the cDNA or gDNA that made up the material.

V is TRBV19 and J is TRBJ1-5; 9 bases map to TRBD1. Material for sequencing was peripheral blood. This clonotype was sampled from a man in his fifties or sixties with acute or convalescent COVID-19. The CDR3 DNA reads TGTGCCAGTAGTCACAAACCTCCGGGACAGGGCAGTCATAGCAATCAGCCCCAGCATTTT. Amino acids: CASSHKPPGQGSHSNQPQHF.